This T cell receptor (beta chain) was found in a study of T cells in Graves' hyperthyroidism and ophthalmopathy. About the study: Peripheral blood was drawn at first diagnosis, prior to all treatment.

Amplified TCR beta CDR3 regions came from RNA transcripts. RT-PCR in the first round (using the HTBI primer set) targeted the TCR CDR3. TCRdb ran MiXCR on the multiplex PCR reads and lists one entry per CDR3 protein. The sample has 400,000 or so distinct CDR3 sequences; 13% to 15% are singletons. The CDR3 contains 15 residues. V was cut by 0 bases and J by 3 bases, with 10 bases left in between. Germline V gene data show CDR1 as LGHNA and CDR2 as YNFKEQ. Individuals with ophthalmopathy presented a Clinical Activity Score of at least 3, a NOSPECS grade of at least 4 and a duration under 3 months. Orbital computed tomography and thyroid ultrasound, together with serum TRAb and thyroxine and clinical symptoms, were used for diagnoses. 10 ml of fresh peripheral blood supplied the PBMCs.

This receptor was obtained from a woman between 55 and 75 years old with Graves' ophthalmopathy. The source material was blood. This chain uses TRBV4-2 with TRBJ2-3, with a tentative D call TRBD2 (6 bases). CDR3 in DNA: TGTGCCAGCAGCCAAGAGATGGCGGGGACAGATACGCAGTATTTT. It translates to CASSQEMAGTDTQYF.